One and the same sample provided the 32 T cell receptor beta chains below, sequenced in a study of T cell repertoires in cytomegalovirus infection. TCRdb used MiXCR to reprocess the reads, holding one entry per CDR3 protein. This sample has hundreds of thousands of distinct CDR3 sequences; about 8.8% occur once, and the top ten carry approximately 2.3%. The specimen sequenced was PBMCs. Receptors were obtained from a human donor in good health (CMV status not recorded). Some clones in this sample may be carry-over from other donors' samples.

A word on this clonotype: A much bigger clone sits one base away, suggesting this may be a read error. The chain links TRBV15 to TRBJ1-4, with D possibly TRBD1 on 6 matching bases. The germline CDR1 and CDR2 sequences are LNHNV and YYDKDF (reference sequence). This CDR3 has 16 residues. Trimming took off 0 bases at V and 7 bases at J, with 15 bases between the two ends. The DNA for the CDR3 is TGTGCCACCAGCAGAGATAGCGGGACAAGGGGTGAAAAACTGTTTTTT. Protein sequence: CATSRDSGTRGEKLFF. The variable domain in full, with the rest retrieved from reference TRBV15 and TRBJ1-4, is DAMVIQNPRYQVTQFGKPVTLSCSQTLNHNVMYWYQQKSSQAPKLLFHYYDKDFNNEADTPDNFQSRRPNTSFCFLDIRSPGLGDTAMYLCATSRDSGTRGEKLFFGSGTQLSVL.

The chain links TRBV7-9 to TRBJ1-1; 9 nucleotides align to TRBD1. The CDR3 totals 13 residues. The trim removed 4 bases at V and 10 bases at J, leaving 7 bases unmatched. CDR1 is SEHNR and CDR2 is FQNEAQ in the germline V gene (reference sequence). The CDR3 DNA reads as TGTGCCAGCAGCTCCCCGGGACAGGGTGGAGCTTTCTTT. This encodes CASSSPGQGGAFF.

This clonotype was detected many times. The chain couples TRBV7-9 to TRBJ1-5; the match to TRBD1 covers 7 bases. Trimming removed 3 bases from V and 7 bases from J; junction bases left unmatched: 15. The CDR3 extends over 17 amino acids. The germline V gene has CDR1 SEHNR and CDR2 FQNEAQ (reference sequence). The CDR3 loop reads CASSFSPTGVNEQPQHF. The CDR3 DNA reads as TGTGCCAGCAGCTTTTCTCCCACAGGGGTGAATGAGCAGCCCCAGCATTTT.

This clonotype came up many times. This chain links TRBV7-9 with TRBJ1-5; D gene uncertain. Trimming took off 0 bases at V and 4 bases at J, with 4 bases between the two ends. The CDR3 loop spans 13 amino acids. Germline CDR1 and CDR2: SEHNR and FQNEAQ (reference sequence). This chain's CDR3 is CASSLAHNQPQHF. The DNA of the CDR3 is TGTGCCAGCAGCTTAGCGCATAATCAGCCCCAGCATTTT.

Many counts were recorded for this clonotype. The V call is TRBV19, the J call TRBJ2-1; D not resolved. The CDR3 contains 14 residues. CDR1 is LNHDA, CDR2 SQIVND, per germline (reference sequence). V was shortened by 5 bases and J by 0 bases, with 8 bases between the two germline ends. CDR3: CASSRMSSYNEQFF. DNA of the CDR3: TGTGCCAGTAGTCGGATGAGCTCCTACAATGAGCAGTTCTTC.

This clonotype was observed many times. CDR3 in DNA: TGTGCCAGCAGCCCCAGGTCATCACGGGGGGCTGGCGGGGAGCTGTTTTTT. It specifies CASSPRSSRGAGGELFF. The rearrangement joins TRBV7-2 to TRBJ2-2; D perhaps matches TRBD2 (7 bases). The CDR3 has 17 residues. Trimming took 5 bases from V and 7 from J, leaving 23 bases between them. Germline V lookup: CDR1 SGHTA, CDR2 FQGNSA.

This sequence joins TRBV10-3 and TRBJ2-7; D may match TRBD1 or TRBD2 (5 bases each). Trimming stripped 3 bases from V and 6 bases from J, with 9 bases between. CDR1 and CDR2 (germline): ENHRY, SYGVKD. The CDR3 is 12 residues long. CDR3 sequence: CAISDQGREQYV. CDR3 DNA sequence: TGTGCCATCAGTGATCAGGGACGCGAGCAGTACGTC.

CDR3 nucleotide sequence: TGTGCCAGCAGTTTGGGACAGGGGAGGAATGGCTACACCTTC. Residues: CASSLGQGRNGYTF. The chain recombines TRBV28 with TRBJ1-2; 10 bases are shared with TRBD1. Germline V gene lookup returns CDR1 MDHEN and CDR2 SYDVKM. Unmatched junction bases numbered 4, after V lost 3 bases and J lost 6 bases. This CDR3 contains 14 residues.

This clonotype has a count of ten or more. CDR3 region: CSASRDRGGLGATNEKLFF. In DNA form, the CDR3 reads TGCAGTGCCTCTAGGGACAGGGGCGGTTTAGGAGCAACTAATGAAAAACTGTTTTTT. The chain employs TRBV20-1 and TRBJ1-4, with 10 bases matching TRBD1. Germline CDR1 is DFQATT and CDR2 is SNEGSKA (reference sequence). The CDR3 consists of 19 residues. Germline trimming cut 6 bases from V and 0 bases from J; bases unmatched to any gene: 16.

This clonotype was seen at least ten times. For the CDR3, the DNA is TGCAGTGCTAGCTTTAGCACAGATACGCAGTATTTT. It translates to CSASFSTDTQYF. The chain joins TRBV20-1 to TRBJ2-3; no definite D call. With 3 bases removed from V and 0 bases from J, the gap between germline ends came to 4 bases. In germline, CDR1 is DFQATT, CDR2 SNEGSKA (reference sequence). There are 12 residues in the CDR3.

This clonotype appeared many times. CDR3 coding DNA: TGCAGTGCTAGAGATCGAAGTCAGTTATTCCCGTCAGAGACCCAGTACTTC. Protein product: CSARDRSQLFPSETQYF. This sequence joins TRBV20-1 and TRBJ2-5; D is ambiguous. Per germline, CDR1 DFQATT and CDR2 SNEGSKA (reference sequence). The CDR3 totals 17 residues. The V end lost 0 bases, the J end lost 4 bases, and 21 bases lay between the germline ends.

This rearrangement joins TRBV28 to TRBJ2-1; 8 bases map to TRBD2. The CDR3 is 15 residues long. Trimming cost V 6 bases and J 4 bases; bases outside gene matches: 8. Germline loops: CDR1 MDHEN, CDR2 SYDVKM. The CDR3 region has the DNA TGTGCCAGCAGCGACACGGGACTAGGGTACAATGAGCAGTTCTTC. Translated: CASSDTGLGYNEQFF. The variable domain in full, completed from reference TRBV28 and TRBJ2-1, reads DVKVTQSSRYLVKRTGEKVFLECVQDMDHENMFWYRQDPGLGLRLIYFSYDVKMKEKGDIPEGYSVSREKKERFSLILESASTNQTSMYLCASSDTGLGYNEQFFGPGTRLTVL.

In this sample, this clonotype turned up a few times. The V gene is TRBV7-8, the J gene TRBJ1-1; 7 nucleotides align to TRBD1. With V trimmed by 4 bases and J by 0 bases, 8 bases remained unmatched. The CDR3 extends over 16 amino acids. CDR1 SGHVS and CDR2 FQNEAQ come from the germline V gene. The CDR3 DNA is TGTGCCAGCAGCTCCTCTTTAGGACAGGTGAACACTGAAGCTTTCTTT. It specifies CASSSSLGQVNTEAFF.

This clonotype was counted many times. The genes are TRBV10-3 and TRBJ2-2, with D perhaps matching TRBD1 (6 bases). The germline V and J ends were trimmed by 7 bases and 6 bases, with 15 bases remaining between them. The CDR3 is 14 amino acids. CDR1 is ENHRY and CDR2 is SYGVKD in the germline V gene. In nucleotides, the CDR3 is TGTGCCATCAAGGACAGACTAAGCGCCGGGGAGCTGTTTTTT. This gives the protein CAIKDRLSAGELFF.

Remarks on this clonotype: Without the conserved terminal phenylalanine or tryptophan, this CDR3 likely stems from a read error. This chain links TRBV7-2 with TRBJ2-5; D possibly corresponds to TRBD2 (6 bases). The germline V and J ends were trimmed by 1 base and 8 bases, with 14 bases remaining between them. CDR1 and CDR2 (germline): SGHTA, FQGNSA. This CDR3 has 14 amino acids. The CDR3 sequence is CASSLGGMQRTQYC. The CDR3 nucleotides read TGTGCCAGCAGCTTAGGCGGGATGCAGAGAACCCAGTACTGT.

The genes are TRBV19 and TRBJ2-1; D gene uncertain. The CDR3 runs to 14 residues. V lost 7 bases to trimming and J lost 3 bases, with 13 bases between them. Germline V gives CDR1 LNHDA, CDR2 SQIVND (reference sequence). In nucleotides, the CDR3 is TGTGCCAGTATTGGACGAAGAATCTACAATGAGCAGTTCTTC. Residues: CASIGRRIYNEQFF.

This chain connects TRBV7-6 to TRBJ2-7; a possible D gene is TRBD2 (6 bases). Trimming pared 5 bases from V and 6 bases from J, leaving 11 bases between. CDR1 is SGHVS, CDR2 FNYEAQ, per germline. The CDR3 has 12 residues. The DNA for the CDR3 is TGTGCCAGCAGCCAGGAGGGGCGCGAGCAGTACGTC. Translated: CASSQEGREQYV.

The V gene is TRBV6-6, the J gene TRBJ2-5; D is unclear. The ends were cut back, 6 bases at V and 1 base at J, with 12 bases in the middle. CDR1 is MNHNY and CDR2 is SVGAGI in the germline V gene (reference sequence). The CDR3 totals 14 residues. The CDR3 DNA sequence: TGTGCCAGCAGGTTGGCCAGCCTCCAAGAGACCCAGTACTTC. Translation: CASRLASLQETQYF.

This clonotype was recorded many times. The chain has TRBV7-9 and TRBJ2-2, with D hard to call. The ends were cut back, 4 bases at V and 7 bases at J, with 13 bases in the middle. The CDR3 runs 14 residues. CDR1 and CDR2 from the germline V gene are SEHNR and FQNEAQ (reference sequence). The CDR3 sequence: CASSSGTDRGELFF. The CDR3, as DNA: TGTGCCAGCAGCTCGGGCACGGATCGCGGGGAGCTGTTTTTT.

This clonotype showed up many times. The chain is built from TRBV20-1 and TRBJ1-1; D might be TRBD1 (5 bases). The V end lost 0 bases, the J end lost 6 bases, and 11 bases lay between the germline ends. CDR3 length: 13 amino acids. Germline V gives CDR1 DFQATT, CDR2 SNEGSKA (reference sequence). The DNA of the CDR3 is TGCAGTGCTAGAGAGGGGGGGAGGGCTGAAGCTTTCTTT. This translates into CSAREGGRAEAFF.

In nucleotides, the CDR3 is TGTGCCAGCAGCGGGGGGATTAGCACAGATACGCAGTATTTT. This translates into CASSGGISTDTQYF. The chain links TRBV2 to TRBJ2-3, with 7 bases lining up with TRBD2. The CDR3 extends over 14 amino acids. Losses at the gene ends were 6 bases for V and 0 bases for J; bases not matched to a gene: 3. CDR1 SNHLY and CDR2 FYNNEI come from the germline V gene.

V gene TRBV13 combines with J gene TRBJ2-7, with D perhaps given as TRBD1 or TRBD2 (5 bases each). This CDR3 has 16 amino acids. Trimming removed 5 bases at V and 3 bases at J, with 20 bases between. CDR1 is PRHDT and CDR2 is FYEKMQ in the germline V gene (reference sequence). The DNA of the CDR3 is TGTGCCAGCAGCCCCCGGGCCCCGGGACCGAGCTACGAGCAGTACGTC. This translates into CASSPRAPGPSYEQYV.

The chain links TRBV20-1 to TRBJ2-3, with TRBD2 identical over 7 bases. V was clipped by 6 bases and J by 1 base; unmatched bases: 13. Germline lookup yields CDR1 DFQATT and CDR2 SNEGSKA (reference sequence). The CDR3 has 16 amino acids. CDR3 DNA: TGCAGTGCCACTCCCGGGCGGGGGACTCGCACAGATACGCAGTATTTT. Its translation is CSATPGRGTRTDTQYF.

Ten or more counts support this clonotype. This sequence joins TRBV2 and TRBJ2-3; D may correspond to TRBD1 or TRBD2 (6 bases each). Germline V lookup: CDR1 SNHLY, CDR2 FYNNEI. Trimming removed 9 bases from V and 14 bases from J, with 18 bases in between. This CDR3 spans 11 amino acids. CDR3 protein: CASFGGLFPYF. Written as DNA, the CDR3 is TGTGCCAGTTTTGGGGGGCTCTTCCCGTATTTT.

The genes are TRBV7-3 and TRBJ1-2; D is unclear. CDR1 is SGHTA, CDR2 FQGTGA, per germline. The CDR3 spans 15 residues. V was trimmed by 4 bases and J by 7 bases, leaving 19 bases between them. CDR3 region: CASSSPSALRFGYTF. CDR3 DNA sequence: TGTGCCAGCAGCTCCCCCTCGGCCCTTCGGTTTGGCTACACCTTC.

This clonotype was observed at least ten times. CDR3 protein: CASSSGPAGQETQYF. The CDR3 DNA is TGTGCCAGCAGCTCTGGACCAGCCGGCCAAGAGACCCAGTACTTC. This chain uses TRBV7-2 with TRBJ2-5, with D unclear. CDR3 size: 15 residues. V lost 4 bases to trimming and J lost 1 base, with 13 bases between them. Germline-derived CDR1 and CDR2 are SGHTA and FQGNSA.

This clonotype came up many times. The chain links TRBV6-5 to TRBJ1-1; D unclear. Trimming pared 2 bases from V and 5 bases from J, leaving 18 bases between. Germline V gives CDR1 MNHEY, CDR2 SVGAGI. The CDR3 runs to 16 residues. In DNA form, the CDR3 reads TGTGCCAGCAGTTACGACGGATGGAGGGTAGTGACTGAAGCTTTCTTT. It is translated as CASSYDGWRVVTEAFF.

This clonotype was detected ten times or more. The chain carries TRBV7-8 and TRBJ2-1; TRBD2 matches at 8 bases. With 5 bases clipped from V and 2 bases from J, the junction kept 11 bases outside the gene matches. This CDR3 spans 17 amino acids. CDR1 and CDR2 from the germline V gene are SGHVS and FQNEAQ. The CDR3 nucleotides read TGTGCCAGCAGCGGCCATGAGGAGCGGGGGCCCTACAATGAGCAGTTCTTC. Translated, it gives CASSGHEERGPYNEQFF.

This clonotype turned up a few times. V and J are TRBV2 and TRBJ2-1; the D is unclear. V was pared by 3 bases and J by 9 bases, with 9 bases between. CDR3 length: 12 amino acids. Germline V gives CDR1 SNHLY, CDR2 FYNNEI. DNA of the CDR3: TGTGCCAGCAGTGAGGACCCTTTTGAGCAGTTCTTC. Protein: CASSEDPFEQFF.

This clonotype was observed at least ten times. The V call is TRBV7-2, the J call TRBJ1-1, with D unclear. CDR3 length: 15 amino acids. Germline V gene lookup returns CDR1 SGHTA and CDR2 FQGNSA. The V end lost 3 bases, the J end lost 0 bases, and 11 bases lay between the germline ends. CDR3 in amino acids: CASSLEGIMNTEAFF. Written as DNA, the CDR3 is TGTGCCAGCAGCTTGGAAGGGATCATGAACACTGAAGCTTTCTTT.

The sample holds many counts of this clonotype. The chain has TRBV14 and TRBJ2-1; no clear D gene. The ends were cut back, 5 bases at V and 4 bases at J, with 3 bases in the middle. The CDR3 length is 11 residues. Germline CDR1 reads SGHDN; CDR2 reads FVKESK. The CDR3 loop reads CASSAYNEQFF. The CDR3 DNA follows: TGTGCCAGCAGCGCTTACAATGAGCAGTTCTTC.

This clonotype was recorded many times. V gene TRBV29-1 combines with J gene TRBJ2-3; D not resolved. Germline V gene data show CDR1 as SQVTM and CDR2 as ANQGSEA. The CDR3 has 11 residues. V was pared by 2 bases and J by 7 bases, with 7 bases between. The CDR3 coding sequence is TGCAGCGTTGAAATGGGGAATACGCAGTATTTT. Amino acid sequence: CSVEMGNTQYF.